This T cell receptor beta chain was found in a study of shared T cell receptors in the human thymus. V was trimmed by 5 bases and J by 15 bases, leaving 23 bases between them. This CDR3 comprises 14 residues. Germline V gene sequence: CDR1 SGHAT, CDR2 FQNNGV. The repertoire was sequenced with immunoSEQ multiplex PCR; TCRdb's copy has only in-frame clones and lacks some. The sample holds hundreds of thousands of clones, over 75% seen once. In addition, the sample was reused for a study of human thymus T cells.

Sample: thymocytes. The sequence was collected from a boy younger than two with a congenital heart defect. The genes are TRBV11-2 and TRBJ2-1; maybe TRBD2 (6 bases). CDR3 sequence (DNA): TGTGCCAGCAGCCGACACGGGACTTCTGGCTGGCGGTTCTTC. Protein: CASSRHGTSGWRFF.